This T cell receptor beta chain derives from a study of cytomegalovirus exposure and HLA in healthy donors. Whole-study context: From 150 million to 200 million T cells, an earlier analysis saw 120 million or so unique TCR beta sequences. Early released data had 80 million or so unique TCRs, all coming from HLA-typed donors. Notes on the study in general: Testing in vitro showed a few CMV-associated chains specific for CMV antigens.

This CDR3 region has 14 residues. V was trimmed by 3 bases and J by 8 bases, leaving 16 bases between them. Germline CDR1 and CDR2: MNHNS and SASEGT. Points on this clone: Its antigen is undetermined.

The PCR made use of 60 Vbeta and 13 Jbeta primers. Sequencing was performed with immunoSEQ multiplex PCR; in TCRdb, only in-frame clones are kept and a portion is missing. Of 120,000 to 150,000 clones detected, around 80% appear once; the ten largest clones hold around 2%. The V and J genes are TRBV6-1 and TRBJ1-2, with a possible D match to TRBD1 (6 bases). This receptor was identified in a man aged 25 to 45 in good health and CMV-seronegative. Source material: PBMCs. CDR3: CASSERTGLRGYTF. In DNA form, the CDR3 reads TGTGCCAGCAGTGAGCGTACAGGGCTAAGGGGCTACACCTTC.